The clone carrying this TCR beta chain showed up just once. The antigen is not known. The CDR3 covers 17 residues. Data came from immunoSEQ multiplex PCR; TCRdb stores just in-frame clones and leaves some out. This sample has some 57,000 clones, with around 84% found just once. Time point indicated: week 35, safety follow-up. Each dose of the vaccine consisted of 300 ug of mutant IDH1 20-mer peptide, with topical imiquimod. The sample comes from a study of a mutant IDH1 vaccine in newly diagnosed glioma. Whole-study context: Radiotherapy alone preceded vaccination by 4-6 weeks; alternatively, vaccination started with temozolomide cycles. Study-wide points: Top peripheral T cell clonotype shifts appeared unrelated to pseudoprogression.

This sample comprised PBMCs, obtained from a glioma patient whose treatment included an IDH1 peptide vaccine. This TCR derives from a woman aged 18-29 years with glioma. The chain carries TRBV1 and TRBJ2-3; TRBD2 was called by the table and not checked on the DNA. TRBV1 is designated a pseudogene. The CDR3 loop reads CTSSHSGTSDGTDTQYF. The CDR3 coding sequence is TGCACCAGCAGCCATTCCGGGACTAGCGACGGCACAGATACGCAGTATTTT.